This paragraph covers one T cell receptor beta chain sequence. Antigen: not known. Repertoires were sampled repeatedly during chemoradiotherapy. TCRdb's table, derived via immunoSEQ multiplex PCR, lists solely in-frame clones and lacks some. The sample holds several thousand clones, around 82% seen once. Germline CDR1 SGHTA, CDR2 FQGTGA. This CDR3 is built from 18 residues. Trimming cost V 1 base and J 8 bases; bases outside gene matches: 14. This specimen comes from a study of chemoradiotherapy in HPV16-positive cancers. Whole-study findings and limits: HPV-responsive T-cell expansion during chemoradiotherapy was linked to improved recurrence-free survival in HPV16-positive patients. Candidate HPV-specific clones and E7-related TCR motifs grew in tumor during treatment. HPV-specific T cells were functionally defined from only a couple of HPV16-positive patients.

V and J are TRBV7-3 and TRBJ2-1, with 10 bases lining up with TRBD2. The receptor was derived from a human donor with HPV-associated anogenital cancer. Sampling was performed from a patient who underwent chemoradiotherapy. This CDR3 reads CASSLRRAAGGVNDEQFF. In DNA form, the CDR3 reads TGTGCCAGCAGCTTAAGAAGAGCAGCGGGGGGGGTAAACGATGAGCAGTTCTTC.